This record covers a single TCR beta chain. The sample originates from a study of cytomegalovirus exposure and HLA in healthy donors. Trimming took 5 bases from V and 2 from J, leaving 9 bases between them. The CDR3 loop spans 14 amino acids. Germline V gives CDR1 SNHLY, CDR2 FYNNEI. The PCR used 60 Vbeta and 13 Jbeta primers. Data came from immunoSEQ multiplex PCR; TCRdb stores just in-frame clones and leaves some out. The sample includes some 100,000 clones, approximately 74% of them seen just once. The V and J genes are TRBV2 and TRBJ2-2, with unresolved D. Specimen: PBMCs. The TCR originated in a female donor in good health and CMV-seropositive. CDR3 residues: CASSSYKNTGELFF. The DNA for the CDR3 is TGTGCCAGCAGTAGTTACAAAAACACCGGGGAGCTGTTTTTT.